The 32 T cell receptor beta chains reported below all come from one sample, sequenced in a study of OX40 agonist ivuxolimab in advanced cancers. Here immunoSEQ multiplex PCR was the method, and the copy in TCRdb shows in-frame clones only, minus some. The sample has around 72,000 clones; 82% are singletons. This specimen consisted of CD4+ or CD8+ T cells sorted from blood, obtained in a trial of the OX40 agonist ivuxolimab. These receptors were collected from an adult with an advanced solid tumor such as melanoma, head and neck, liver or kidney cancer.

This rearrangement joins TRBV6-1 to TRBJ1-3; D may be TRBD1 (5 bases). CDR1 is MNHNS, CDR2 SASEGT, per germline. V shed 4 bases and J shed 2 bases, with 9 bases lying between them. The length of the CDR3 is 14 residues. The CDR3 sequence is CASSALGAGNTIYF. In nucleotides, the CDR3 is TGTGCCAGCAGTGCCTTGGGGGCTGGAAACACCATATATTTT.

The rearrangement uses TRBV20-1 and TRBJ1-1; the D gene is possibly TRBD1 (5 bases). V lost 6 bases and J lost 2, with 7 bases in between. CDR1 and CDR2 from the germline V gene are DFQATT and SNEGSKA (reference sequence). The CDR3 runs to 11 residues. Here the CDR3 reads CSARDNTEAFF. As DNA, the CDR3 is TGCAGTGCAAGGGACAACACTGAAGCTTTCTTT.

This clone has only one observation. This sample includes further DNA sequences coding for the same CDR3. The DNA for the CDR3 is TGTGCCAGCAGCCCCCGGACAGCCTATGGCTACACCTTC. Translation gives CASSPRTAYGYTF. The chain links TRBV7-2 to TRBJ1-2; perhaps TRBD1 as D (6 bases). Germline CDR1 reads SGHTA; CDR2 reads FQGNSA. CDR3 size: 13 residues. The V end was cut by 5 bases, the J end by 4 bases, with 11 bases between. Full variable domain (missing parts from reference TRBV7-2 and TRBJ1-2): GAGVSQSPSNKVTEKGKDVELRCDPISGHTALYWYRQSLGQGLEFLIYFQGNSAPDKSGLPSDRFSAERTGGSVSTLTIQRTQQEDSAVYLCASSPRTAYGYTFGSGTRLTVV.

A few counts support this clone. This chain connects TRBV19 to TRBJ2-6; a weak D match, TRBD2 (5 bases). The CDR3 runs 15 residues. CDR1 is LNHDA, CDR2 SQIVND, per germline (reference sequence). V shed 9 bases and J shed 0 bases, with 12 bases lying between them. The CDR3 sequence: CASGGSYSGANVLTF. Written as DNA, the CDR3 is TGTGCCAGCGGAGGTTCCTACTCTGGGGCCAACGTCCTGACTTTC.

This chain links TRBV28 with TRBJ2-7; the D gene is possibly TRBD1 (5 bases). Germline V gene sequence: CDR1 MDHEN, CDR2 SYDVKM. V was trimmed by 6 bases and J by 3 bases, leaving 15 bases between them. The CDR3 extends over 14 amino acids. Written as DNA, the CDR3 is TGTGCCAGCAGAGACAGCGAGTCGTTCTACGAGCAGTACTTC. It codes for CASRDSESFYEQYF.

V gene TRBV29-1 combines with J gene TRBJ2-3; D gene uncertain. The germline gives CDR1 SQVTM, CDR2 ANQGSEA. Trimming shortened V by 2 bases and J by 3 bases, and 15 bases separated the two germline ends. The CDR3 has 15 residues. The CDR3 DNA follows: TGCAGCGTTGAAAGAGGTACACAAGCTACAGATACGCAGTATTTT. Its translation is CSVERGTQATDTQYF.

The chain joins TRBV7-6 to TRBJ2-3; a weak D match, TRBD2 (5 bases). There are 13 residues in the CDR3. Trimming cost V 5 bases and J 6 bases, with 12 bases left between them. The germline V gene has CDR1 SGHVS and CDR2 FNYEAQ. CDR3 sequence (DNA): TGTGCCAGCAGCCGGTCCGGGATTGATACGCAGTATTTT. Protein sequence: CASSRSGIDTQYF.

This clone was recorded only once. This sequence joins TRBV2 and TRBJ2-3, with TRBD2 matching over 12 bases. The CDR3 contains 15 residues. After removal of 6 bases from V and 5 bases from J, the junction contained 6 bases not matched to a gene. CDR1 is SNHLY, CDR2 FYNNEI, per germline. The CDR3 nucleotides read TGTGCCAGCAGCTTTAAGACTAGCGGGAGAGATACGCAGTATTTT. Amino acids: CASSFKTSGRDTQYF.

The chain uses TRBV6-1 and TRBJ2-5; no clear D. Germline CDR1 and CDR2: MNHNS and SASEGT. The length of the CDR3 is 11 residues. V shed 7 bases and J shed 5 bases, with 8 bases lying between them. The CDR3 DNA follows: TGTGCCAGCAACATCCGGGAGACCCAGTACTTC. It specifies CASNIRETQYF.

The CDR3 region is CASMGTGGLGTEAFF. In nucleotides, the CDR3 is TGTGCCAGCATGGGGACAGGGGGCCTGGGTACTGAAGCTTTCTTT. The chain couples TRBV7-9 to TRBJ1-1; 12 bases are shared with TRBD1. There are 15 residues in the CDR3. Germline lookup yields CDR1 SEHNR and CDR2 FQNEAQ (reference sequence). The V gene end was trimmed by 7 bases and the J gene end by 5 bases; junction bases not matched to a gene: 8. The whole variable domain, filled in from reference TRBV7-9 and TRBJ1-1, reads DTGVSQNPRHKITKRGQNVTFRCDPISEHNRLYWYRQTLGQGPEFLTYFQNEAQLEKSRLLSDRFSAERPKGSFSTLEIQRTEQGDSAMYLCASMGTGGLGTEAFFGQGTRLTVV.

The gene calls are TRBV2 and TRBJ2-7; D is possibly TRBD2 (6 bases). The CDR3 sequence is 12 residues long. Trimming removed 9 bases from V and 0 bases from J, with 9 bases in between. CDR1 is SNHLY and CDR2 is FYNNEI in the germline V gene. The CDR3 DNA reads TGTGCCAGTCGCGGGAACTCCTACGAGCAGTACTTC. This gives the protein CASRGNSYEQYF.

This clone is termed medium-sized. The chain combines TRBV5-1 with TRBJ2-2; 8 bases line up with TRBD1. With V trimmed by 3 bases and J by 1 base, 2 bases remained unmatched. CDR1 and CDR2 from the germline V gene are SGHRS and YFSETQ. The CDR3 extends over 15 amino acids. CDR3 sequence (DNA): TGCGCCAGCAGCTGGACAGGGCTGAACACCGGGGAGCTGTTTTTT. Amino acid sequence: CASSWTGLNTGELFF.

This clone showed up just once. This sample also contains other DNA sequences that code for the same CDR3. Written as DNA, the CDR3 is TGTGCCAGCAGCCCTAGTCGGACCGGGGAGCTGTTTTTT. This codes for CASSPSRTGELFF. The genes are TRBV14 and TRBJ2-2; D remains unclear. This CDR3 region has 13 residues. Trimming stripped 4 bases from V and 5 bases from J, with 8 bases between. Germline assignment: CDR1 SGHDN and CDR2 FVKESK.

This clone has a handful of counts. V usage is TRBV6-6 and J usage is TRBJ2-3; D is possibly TRBD2 (5 bases). Per the germline V gene, CDR1 is MNHNY and CDR2 is SVGAGI (reference sequence). V dropped 5 bases and J dropped 7 bases, with 22 bases sitting between them. The CDR3 totals 16 residues. CDR3 nucleotide sequence: TGTGCCAGCAGTCCCGCGGGCTCCCGGTTGAGAAATACGCAGTATTTT. It yields the protein CASSPAGSRLRNTQYF.

J is TRBJ2-7 and V is TRBV5-1, with no clear D. This CDR3 is 14 amino acids long. Trimming took off 0 bases at V and 3 bases at J, with 10 bases between the two ends. Germline V gene sequence: CDR1 SGHRS, CDR2 YFSETQ. CDR3 in amino acids: CASSLGAESYEQYF. As DNA, the CDR3 is TGCGCCAGCAGCTTGGGTGCAGAAAGCTACGAGCAGTACTTC.

This clone was recorded once. The V call is TRBV15, the J call TRBJ1-1; D uncertain. Per germline, CDR1 LNHNV and CDR2 YYDKDF (reference sequence). Deletions cut 5 bases from V and 1 base from J, with 8 bases between. CDR3 size: 13 residues. The CDR3 protein is CATSFNGNTEAFF. In DNA, the CDR3 is TGTGCCACCAGCTTTAACGGGAACACTGAAGCTTTCTTT.

The V gene is TRBV11-3, the J gene TRBJ2-7, with D possibly TRBD2 on 6 matching bases. This CDR3 is built from 18 residues. Trimming removed 0 bases at V and 5 bases at J, with 23 bases between. The germline V gene encodes CDR1 SGHNT and CDR2 YENEEA. CDR3 loop: CASSLDVSGSDSADEQYV. In DNA form, the CDR3 reads TGTGCCAGCAGCTTAGATGTTAGCGGATCCGATTCGGCCGACGAGCAGTACGTC.

The V and J genes are TRBV30 and TRBJ2-7; 9 bases agree with TRBD1. The germline CDR1 and CDR2 sequences are GTSNPN and SVGIG (reference sequence). V was pared by 3 bases and J by 0 bases, with 15 bases of the junction left unmatched. This CDR3 is built from 18 residues. DNA for the CDR3: TGTGCCTGGAGGACCCGAAATCACCGGGACAGGGTCTCCTACGAGCAGTACTTC. Translating gives CAWRTRNHRDRVSYEQYF.

This clone showed up just a few times. J is TRBJ1-5 and V is TRBV25-1; D might be TRBD1 (5 bases). The ends were cut back, 6 bases at V and 2 bases at J, with 8 bases in the middle. The CDR3 totals 13 residues. CDR1 and CDR2 from the germline V gene are MGHDK and SYGVNS. This chain's CDR3 is CASSWGGNQPQHF. Here the CDR3 DNA reads TGTGCCAGCAGCTGGGGCGGCAATCAGCCCCAGCATTTT.

The J gene is TRBJ1-1, the V gene TRBV5-1, with D maybe TRBD1 (6 bases). The CDR3 spans 17 residues. The V end lost 1 base, the J end lost 5 bases, and 21 bases lay between the germline ends. Germline assignment: CDR1 SGHRS and CDR2 YFSETQ. Here the CDR3 DNA reads TGCGCCAGCAGCTTGCAATCGGCAGGGGTAGGGGGAACTGAAGCTTTCTTT. The encoded protein is CASSLQSAGVGGTEAFF.

This chain joins TRBV28 and TRBJ2-7; 7 bases map to TRBD2. The CDR3 runs 18 residues. The V segment lost 3 bases and the J segment 3 bases; nucleotides outside the gene matches: 17. In germline, CDR1 is MDHEN, CDR2 SYDVKM. The CDR3 DNA reads as TGTGCCAGCAGTTTGCGGGGGAGGGACTTTCGGCTATTCTACGAGCAGTACTTC. Translating gives CASSLRGRDFRLFYEQYF.

The chain couples TRBV6-4 to TRBJ1-2; maybe TRBD1 (6 bases). With 8 bases removed from V and 5 bases from J, the gap between germline ends came to 15 bases. There are 13 residues in the CDR3. Germline loops: CDR1 MRHNA, CDR2 SNTAGT. CDR3: CASSRQAGYGYTF. Here the CDR3 DNA reads TGTGCCAGCTCTAGACAGGCGGGTTATGGCTACACCTTC.

V and J are TRBV27 and TRBJ1-6; possible D gene TRBD1, 6 bases. Trimming removed 0 bases from V and 4 bases from J, with 7 bases in between. CDR3 length: 15 residues. CDR1 MNHEY and CDR2 SMNVEV come from the germline V gene (reference sequence). The CDR3 loop reads CASSLSGTYNSPLHF. The CDR3 DNA sequence: TGTGCCAGCAGTTTATCCGGGACATATAATTCACCCCTCCACTTT.

The chain employs TRBV5-8 and TRBJ2-1, with 8 bases matching TRBD1. CDR3 length: 16 amino acids. Germline CDR1 is SGHTS and CDR2 is YDEGEE. Trimming at V came to 1 base and at J to 5 bases, leaving 8 bases not matched to a gene. As DNA, the CDR3 is TGTGCCAGCAGCTTGTATCCCGGGACAGGAAACAATGAGCAGTTCTTC. Its translation: CASSLYPGTGNNEQFF.

This chain uses TRBV7-2 with TRBJ2-5, with a tentative D call TRBD2 (5 bases). CDR1 and CDR2 from the germline V gene are SGHTA and FQGNSA. V was shortened by 5 bases and J by 2 bases, with 15 bases between the two germline ends. This CDR3 region has 15 residues. This CDR3 reads CASSLGQAGQETQYF. CDR3 coding DNA: TGTGCCAGCAGCCTAGGGCAGGCGGGTCAAGAGACCCAGTACTTC.

This clone has only a few counts. J is TRBJ2-3 and V is TRBV9; tentatively, D is TRBD2 (6 bases). This CDR3 is built from 15 residues. The V end was cut by 0 bases, the J end by 2 bases, with 10 bases between. The V gene's germline CDR1 is SGDLS and CDR2 YYNGEE. CDR3 bases: TGTGCCAGCAGCGTAGGGGCTAGCGCCACAGATACGCAGTATTTT. Protein sequence: CASSVGASATDTQYF.

This rearrangement joins TRBV27 to TRBJ1-2; D call uncertain. The CDR3 consists of 16 residues. The germline V and J ends were trimmed by 3 bases and 4 bases, with 18 bases remaining between them. Germline V gene data show CDR1 as MNHEY and CDR2 as SMNVEV (reference sequence). In DNA form, the CDR3 reads TGTGCCAGCAGTTTCTTGAAGGCGGACGGAAGCTATGGCTACACCTTC. It codes for CASSFLKADGSYGYTF.

The chain joins TRBV18 to TRBJ1-4; the match to TRBD1 covers 7 bases. In germline, CDR1 is KGHSH, CDR2 LQKENI. The CDR3 contains 17 residues. V lost 3 bases to trimming and J lost 3 bases; unmatched junction nucleotides: 10. The CDR3, as DNA: TGTGCCAGCTCACCGCCCGGATCAGGGGGAGCTAATGAAAAACTGTTTTTT. Translating it yields CASSPPGSGGANEKLFF.

The V call is TRBV28, the J call TRBJ1-1, with D possibly matching TRBD1 (6 bases). The germline V and J ends were trimmed by 7 bases and 7 bases, with 10 bases remaining between them. Germline V gives CDR1 MDHEN, CDR2 SYDVKM. The CDR3 is 11 residues long. The CDR3 coding sequence is TGTGCCAGCAAACGGACAGTTGAAGCTTTCTTT. Amino acid sequence: CASKRTVEAFF.

This chain links TRBV19 with TRBJ1-5, with D perhaps matching TRBD1 (6 bases). The CDR3 extends over 13 amino acids. V dropped 10 bases and J dropped 3 bases, with 13 bases sitting between them. The germline CDR1 and CDR2 sequences are LNHDA and SQIVND (reference sequence). This CDR3 is CATRDRNNQPQHF. DNA for the CDR3: TGTGCCACTCGTGACAGGAACAATCAGCCCCAGCATTTT.

The chain recombines TRBV6-4 with TRBJ1-1; a weak D match, TRBD1 (6 bases). The CDR3 runs to 14 residues. Trimming stripped 5 bases from V and 2 bases from J, with 12 bases between. Germline loops: CDR1 MRHNA, CDR2 SNTAGT. The CDR3 loop reads CASSKDSANTEAFF. For the CDR3, the DNA is TGTGCCAGCAGTAAGGACAGTGCAAACACTGAAGCTTTCTTT.

This clone is a singleton in its sample. The junction departs from germline at one end; a sequencing error may be responsible. The same CDR3 also results from other DNA sequences found in this sample. This chain joins TRBV6-5 and TRBJ1-1, with D possibly matching TRBD1 (5 bases). The CDR3 has 14 residues. Germline lookup yields CDR1 MNHEY and CDR2 SVGAGI. The CDR3 here is CASSKPTEGVKAFF. In nucleotides, the CDR3 is TGTGCCAGCAGTAAACCGACAGAAGGTGTAAAAGCCTTCTTT.